This TCR beta chain was sequenced for a study of beta chain features in type 1 diabetes. One heparinised draw of blood, averaging about 116 mL, came from each donor. Sequencing targeted expressed TCRB transcripts, as all isolated RNA had been reverse transcribed. TCRdb's table, derived via immunoSEQ multiplex PCR, lists solely in-frame clones and lacks some. Of approximately 600,000 clones listed, around 12% were seen once; the top ten hold around 0.12%. Points on this clone: Its cognate antigen is unknown.

Trimming stripped 5 bases from V and 10 bases from J, with 10 bases between. The CDR3 extends over 12 amino acids. Germline CDR1 is SGDLS and CDR2 is YYNGEE. Study-level results: People with Type 1 diabetes carried modestly yet significantly shorter TCRB CDR3s in all four CD4+ subsets.

This chain uses TRBV9 with TRBJ1-6; possible D gene TRBD1, 5 bases. The specimen was naive CD4+ T cells from blood. This sequence was found in a man aged 25-40 years with type 1 diabetes. The CDR3 protein is CASRTGGSPLHF. As DNA, the CDR3 is TGTGCCAGCAGGACGGGGGGATCACCCCTCCACTTT.